Below, one TCR beta chain is given with its context. No antigen is known for it. One entry per CDR3 protein results from TCRdb running MiXCR on the 5' RACE reads. The profile covers about 470,000 distinct CDR3 sequences, with 15% to 20% appearing a single time and over 9% taken by the ten largest. The CDR3 is 16 amino acids. CDR1 SGHRS and CDR2 YFSETQ come from the germline V gene. The trim removed 3 bases at V and 3 bases at J, leaving 3 bases unmatched. These data come from a study of T-cell memory formation after mild COVID-19. Notes on the study in general: The authors left the SARS-CoV-2 specificity of second-wave clones peaking on day 37 unconfirmed. The appearance of some responding clones in pre-infection memory suggested that cross-reactive memory joined.

The sequence came from an adult woman who had mild COVID-19 (a few samples of this study predate the infection). Cell type and time point are not known. The V and J genes are TRBV5-1 and TRBJ2-2, with 12 bases matching TRBD2. Sequencing was done on a sample of PBMCs or a T cell subset sorted from them (not recorded which). DNA for the CDR3: TGCGCCAGCAGCTCATGGACTAGCGGGGACACCGGGGAGCTGTTTTTT. Encoded protein: CASSSWTSGDTGELFF. The variable domain in full, completed from reference TRBV5-1 and TRBJ2-2, reads KAGVTQTPRYLIKTRGQQVTLSCSPISGHRSVSWYQQTPGQGLQFLFEYFSETQRNKGNFPGRFSGRQFSNSRSEMNVSTLELGDSALYLCASSSWTSGDTGELFFGEGSRLTVL.